This passage covers 10 T cell receptor beta chains from one sample sequenced in a study of shared clonotypes between healthy human individuals. The protocol was immunoSEQ multiplex PCR, while the TCRdb copy is restricted to in-frame clones and leaves out a portion. The repertoire has approximately 620,000 clones, approximately 97% of them found once; the top ten carry around 0.06%. The specimen sequenced was naive CD4+ T cells sorted from blood. Stated subset: CD45RA+ positively selected. Every receptor here comes from a woman aged 25 to 39 in good health.

The V gene is TRBV10-3, the J gene TRBJ2-7, with 11 bases identical to TRBD1. The CDR3 covers 15 residues. Germline trimming cut 3 bases from V and 4 bases from J; bases unmatched to any gene: 5. Germline V CDR1 and CDR2: ENHRY, SYGVKD. CDR3 in DNA: TGTGCCATCAGTGATGCCGGGACAGGGGGTTACGAGCAGTACTTC. Translated: CAISDAGTGGYEQYF.

The table lists this clone with a count of one. This chain joins TRBV7-3 and TRBJ1-1, with a possible D match to TRBD1 (5 bases). This CDR3 region has 13 residues. The V end was cut by 1 base, the J end by 11 bases, with 14 bases between. The germline gives CDR1 SGHTA, CDR2 FQGTGA. The CDR3: CASSLKTGRRAFF. CDR3 nucleotides: TGTGCCAGCAGCTTAAAGACGGGGCGTAGGGCTTTCTTT.

The chain carries TRBV15 and TRBJ2-1, with D unclear. This CDR3 has 14 residues. The V end lost 5 bases, the J end lost 0 bases, and 8 bases lay between the germline ends. Germline lookup yields CDR1 LNHNV and CDR2 YYDKDF (reference sequence). Here the CDR3 DNA reads TGTGCCACCAGCCGGAAGAGCTCCTACAATGAGCAGTTCTTC. This encodes CATSRKSSYNEQFF.

The V call is TRBV5-1, the J call TRBJ2-6; 9 bases align to TRBD2. CDR3 length equals 17 residues. Germline CDR1 is SGHRS and CDR2 is YFSETQ. With 1 base clipped from V and 4 bases from J, the junction kept 6 bases outside the gene matches. The CDR3 nucleotides read TGCGCCAGCAGCTTGTTAGCGGGAGCCTCCGGGGCCAACGTCCTGACTTTC. Residues: CASSLLAGASGANVLTF.

The V call is TRBV19, the J call TRBJ2-1; 10 bases agree with TRBD2. The CDR3 spans 17 residues. J was trimmed by 1 base and V by 4 bases; bases with no gene match: 7. The germline V gene has CDR1 LNHDA and CDR2 SQIVND (reference sequence). The CDR3: CASSTALAGVSYNEQFF. As DNA, the CDR3 is TGTGCCAGTAGTACCGCGCTAGCGGGAGTTTCCTACAATGAGCAGTTCTTC.

The CDR3 reads CASSLAGGATNEKLFF. CDR3 DNA: TGTGCCAGCAGTTTGGCAGGAGGAGCAACTAATGAAAAACTGTTTTTT. This chain connects TRBV28 to TRBJ1-4; D not certain. Trimming pared 3 bases from V and 0 bases from J, leaving 11 bases between. CDR1 MDHEN and CDR2 SYDVKM come from the germline V gene. The CDR3 covers 16 residues.

The genes are TRBV4-2 and TRBJ1-1; D possibly corresponds to TRBD1 (6 bases). The CDR3 extends over 19 amino acids. The germline V and J ends were trimmed by 2 bases and 0 bases, with 22 bases remaining between them. From germline, CDR1 is LGHNA and CDR2 YNFKEQ. CDR3 loop: CASSQPRGRDTRVNTEAFF. The CDR3 nucleotides read TGTGCCAGCAGCCAACCCAGGGGTCGGGACACTCGAGTGAACACTGAAGCTTTCTTT.

The chain has TRBV5-6 and TRBJ1-6; D is ambiguous. CDR3 length equals 14 residues. V dropped 2 bases and J dropped 0 bases, with 3 bases sitting between them. Germline assignment: CDR1 SGHDT and CDR2 YYEEEE. CDR3 sequence: CASSFSSYNSPLHF. In nucleotides, the CDR3 is TGTGCCAGCAGCTTCAGCTCCTATAATTCACCCCTCCACTTT.

The chain joins TRBV7-3 to TRBJ1-6; tentatively, D is TRBD1 (5 bases). The CDR3 contains 15 residues. The germline V gene has CDR1 SGHTA and CDR2 FQGTGA. Deletions cut 0 bases from V and 7 bases from J, with 10 bases between. The CDR3 is CASSLTWQGNSPLHF. CDR3 DNA sequence: TGTGCCAGCAGCTTAACATGGCAGGGAAATTCACCCCTCCACTTT.

CDR3 nucleotide sequence: TGTGCCAGCAGAAGATTGGCACCGTCCGGGACAGGGATTGGCGAGCAGTACTTC. Translating gives CASRRLAPSGTGIGEQYF. The gene calls are TRBV28 and TRBJ2-7; 9 bases are shared with TRBD1. Germline V gene sequence: CDR1 MDHEN, CDR2 SYDVKM. The trim removed 6 bases at V and 6 bases at J, leaving 21 bases unmatched. CDR3 size: 18 residues.